The clone carrying this T cell receptor (beta chain) turned up a few times. Its antigen remains unidentified. The sample originates from a study of cytomegalovirus exposure and HLA in healthy donors. Points from the study as a whole: Researchers reported in a later analysis that a missense DCLRE1C variant was tied to TCR beta V- and J-gene trimming.

Primers included in the PCR were 60 Vbeta and 13 Jbeta primers. Produced via immunoSEQ multiplex PCR; TCRdb's table is partial and in-frame only. Of around 100,000 clones in the sample, 70% to 85% are singletons; the top ten hold 2.1%. What was sequenced was PBMCs. The receptor comes from a man aged 18 to 35 in good health and CMV-seronegative.

The CDR3 DNA follows: TGTGCCAGCAGCCTACCTTCCGGAGCGGGAGGACCCAATGAGCAGTTCTTC. Protein product: CASSLPSGAGGPNEQFF. J is TRBJ2-1 and V is TRBV5-4; TRBD2 agrees at 9 bases. V was clipped by 4 bases and J by 6 bases; unmatched bases: 14. This CDR3 has 17 amino acids. In germline, CDR1 is SGHNT, CDR2 YYREEE (reference sequence).